What follows describes a single TCR beta chain. The assay was immunoSEQ multiplex PCR, and TCRdb's table has in-frame clones only and misses some. This table has around 97,000 clones, around 80% appearing once. This entry comes from a study of T cell clones after liver transplantation. Study context: A pre-transplant mixed lymphocyte reaction with TCRbeta sequencing defined graft-donor-reactive clones followed in post-transplant blood. Blood was drawn pre-transplant, before withdrawal, and after full or failed withdrawal.

Germline CDR1 reads MNHNS; CDR2 reads SASEGT. V gave up 2 bases and J gave up 3 bases, with 5 bases separating them. This CDR3 is built from 13 residues. Specimen: CD4+ T cells from blood, collected roughly 50 months after liver transplant. V is TRBV6-1 and J is TRBJ1-5; D remains ambiguous. This clonotype was obtained from a human patient who received a liver transplant. Among the T cells, some may be from the graft donor. The CDR3 nucleotides read TGTGCCAGCAGTGAAAGGAACAATCAGCCCCAGCATTTT. This sequence encodes CASSERNNQPQHF.